These T cell receptor beta chains were read from a single sample in a study of T cells in Graves' hyperthyroidism and ophthalmopathy. One entry per CDR3 protein results from TCRdb running MiXCR on the multiplex PCR reads. In the table there are around 600,000 distinct CDR3 sequences, roughly 15% of which are singletons. Sequenced: blood. These receptor sequences come from a woman aged 50 to 60 with Graves' ophthalmopathy. The conserved cysteine and the conserved F or W are not part of the CDR3 here. The order of the fields is V gene, CDR3 protein.

TRBV4-1	ASSQDSAGLAYGYT
TRBV10-2	ASSPLAGVNNEQF
TRBV20-1	SARDWGQGTEAF
TRBV5-1	ASSSGLAGPSTDTQY
TRBV5-1	ASSLAGGRANEQY
TRBV24-1	ATSGGRGLYETQY
TRBV9	ASSVDGGHTGELF
TRBV2	ARSSGRALGHIQY
TRBV29-1	SVQGLGTGELF
TRBV20-1	SARGYPSNQPQH
TRBV12-3/TRBV12-4	ASSFHIIYEQY
TRBV24-1	ATSDLGYGQF
TRBV24-1	ATSDPTGRNYNEQF
TRBV19	ASSPWERQDTQY
TRBV27	ASSFDDRGNTEAF
TRBV7-6	ASSYGRTSGSVNEQF
TRBV28	ASSSPPGPQH
TRBV27	ASSFDRSETYGYT
TRBV29-1	SVRGASYEQY
TRBV27	ASSPLGTPYGYT
TRBV7-6	ASSRNKLVPPPGGEQF
TRBV3-1	ASSPDRGVVSSPLH
TRBV27	ASRTSGTYEQF
TRBV7-8	ASISVQGIGTGELF
TRBV9	ASSGSGSPYQQY
TRBV4-1	ASSQGFKDRSPYEQY
TRBV29-1	SVTSPGQGAYGYT
TRBV2	ASSDNRGGSYNEQF
TRBV16	ASSQLGLAGNEQF
TRBV3-1	ASSLLAGQFSGYT
TRBV7-9	ASSLVSGRSYEQY
TRBV9	ASSAVGLDTQY
TRBV10-3	AISESLATHYGYT
TRBV6-1	ASSERAGAGYEQY
TRBV18	ASSPPGQGTNTGELF
TRBV28	ASSRKRFRDQAF
TRBV6-2/TRBV6-3	ASSPYRVRETQY
TRBV4-3	ASSQDPAGGPYEQY
TRBV28	ASSYREQF
TRBV20-1	SASTGKYGYT
TRBV7-9	ASSAPGTKSYEQY
TRBV20-1	SASASRGRGKSSYEQY
TRBV19	ASSMSSMNEQF
TRBV24-1	ATSSASEQF
TRBV29-1	SVETGGGLGAYEQY